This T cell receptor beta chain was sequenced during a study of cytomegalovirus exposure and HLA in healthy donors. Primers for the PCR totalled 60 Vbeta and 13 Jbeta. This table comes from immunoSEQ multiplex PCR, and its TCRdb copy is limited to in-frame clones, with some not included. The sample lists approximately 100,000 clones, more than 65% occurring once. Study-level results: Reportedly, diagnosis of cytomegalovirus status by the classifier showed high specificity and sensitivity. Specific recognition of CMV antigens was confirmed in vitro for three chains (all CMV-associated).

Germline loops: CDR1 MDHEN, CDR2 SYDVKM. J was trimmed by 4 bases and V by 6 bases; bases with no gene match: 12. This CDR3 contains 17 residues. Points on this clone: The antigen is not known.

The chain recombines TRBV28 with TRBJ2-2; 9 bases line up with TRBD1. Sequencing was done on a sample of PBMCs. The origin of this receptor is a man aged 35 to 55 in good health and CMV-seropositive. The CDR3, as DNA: TGTGCCAGCAGGCGAGGACCGGGACAGGGAGCCACCGGGGAGCTGTTTTTT. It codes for CASRRGPGQGATGELFF.